What follows are 15 T cell receptor beta chains derived from one specimen sequenced in a study of OX40 agonist ivuxolimab in advanced cancers. The library came from the immunoSEQ multiplex PCR assay. Imported from immuneACCESS, the table was reduced by TCRdb to in-frame sequences with V and J called. These copies leave out some clones; in studies compared against another copy, an unresolved V gene accounts for under half, and the cause of the remainder is not known. Across this sample there are about 71,000 clones, with roughly 86% seen only once. The ten biggest clones cover about 1.1% of the sample. Sequenced material: CD4+ or CD8+ T cells sorted from blood, taken in a trial of the OX40 agonist ivuxolimab. Receptors were obtained from an adult with an advanced solid tumor such as melanoma, head and neck, liver or kidney cancer.

The CDR3 sequence: CASSLVGGNQPQHF. The CDR3 DNA reads TGTGCCAGCAGCTTAGTAGGTGGTAATCAGCCCCAGCATTTT. The rearrangement joins TRBV7-2 to TRBJ1-5; D remains ambiguous. The CDR3 is 14 amino acids. Trimming pared 1 base from V and 4 bases from J, leaving 8 bases between. Germline V lookup: CDR1 SGHTA, CDR2 FQGNSA.

The DNA of the CDR3 is TGTGCCAGCAGTGAAGGCTCAGGGGGCGCCTCTGAAGCTTTCTTT. Its protein is CASSEGSGGASEAFF. The rearrangement joins TRBV6-1 to TRBJ1-1; 8 positions agree with TRBD1. V gave up 1 base and J gave up 6 bases; unmatched junction bases: 7. In germline, CDR1 is MNHNS, CDR2 SASEGT. The CDR3 spans 15 residues.

J is TRBJ2-1 and V is TRBV19; the D is unclear. V lost 5 bases to trimming and J lost 0 bases, with 8 bases between them. The CDR3 runs 14 residues. Germline CDR1 and CDR2: LNHDA and SQIVND (reference sequence). The CDR3 region is CASSFPSSYNEQFF. The CDR3 region has the DNA TGTGCCAGTAGTTTTCCGAGCTCCTACAATGAGCAGTTCTTC.

The chain employs TRBV7-3 and TRBJ1-5; D uncertain. The germline V and J ends were trimmed by 2 bases and 4 bases, with 9 bases remaining between them. The length of the CDR3 is 14 residues. Germline CDR1 and CDR2: SGHTA and FQGTGA. CDR3 in amino acids: CASSLEVINQPQHF. CDR3 nucleotides: TGTGCCAGCAGCTTAGAAGTGATTAATCAGCCCCAGCATTTT.

V usage is TRBV28 and J usage is TRBJ1-5; no clear D gene. Germline loops: CDR1 MDHEN, CDR2 SYDVKM. V was clipped by 2 bases and J by 6 bases, with 8 bases between them. The CDR3 covers 13 residues. As DNA, the CDR3 is TGTGCCAGCAGTTTACCGCTAGCTCAGCCCCAGCATTTT. It is translated as CASSLPLAQPQHF.

The V and J genes are TRBV7-2 and TRBJ2-3, with D unresolved. In germline, CDR1 is SGHTA, CDR2 FQGNSA. V was cut by 2 bases and J by 10 bases, with 19 bases left in between. CDR3 length: 15 amino acids. The CDR3 coding sequence is TGTGCCAGCAGCTTACCCCCAGAGCCGCCCCCACCGCAGTATTTT. Amino acids: CASSLPPEPPPPQYF.

The chain combines TRBV30 with TRBJ2-3; D not resolved. The V end lost 2 bases, the J end lost 3 bases, and 6 bases lay between the germline ends. The CDR3 is 12 residues long. Germline CDR1 GTSNPN, CDR2 SVGIG (reference sequence). CDR3 nucleotide sequence: TGTGCCTGGAGTTCAATAACAGATACGCAGTATTTT. This sequence encodes CAWSSITDTQYF.

The gene calls are TRBV9 and TRBJ1-1; no definite D call. The CDR3 length is 13 residues. Trimming left V 0 bases short and J 5 bases short, with 8 bases between. Looked up from germline, CDR1 is SGDLS and CDR2 is YYNGEE. The CDR3 is CASSVEPGTEAFF. For the CDR3, the DNA is TGTGCCAGCAGCGTAGAACCGGGGACTGAAGCTTTCTTT.

This sequence joins TRBV7-8 and TRBJ2-3; D possibly uses TRBD1 or TRBD2 (5 bases each). Between the trimmed V and J ends, which lost 5 bases and 4 bases, there was a span of 13 bases. The germline CDR1 and CDR2 sequences are SGHVS and FQNEAQ. The length of the CDR3 is 14 residues. CDR3 sequence reads: CASSIIRDADTQYF. For the CDR3, the DNA is TGTGCCAGCAGCATTATACGGGACGCAGATACGCAGTATTTT.

This chain's CDR3 is CASSVRGDNTDTQYF. The CDR3 region has the DNA TGTGCCAGCAGCGTTAGGGGCGATAACACAGATACGCAGTATTTT. This sequence joins TRBV9 and TRBJ2-3; D possibly corresponds to TRBD1 (5 bases). The V end was cut by 2 bases, the J end by 2 bases, with 12 bases between. CDR3 length equals 15 residues. Germline-derived CDR1 and CDR2 are SGDLS and YYNGEE.

This chain uses TRBV7-2 with TRBJ2-2; 9 bases agree with TRBD2. CDR1 and CDR2 from the germline V gene are SGHTA and FQGNSA. The CDR3 length is 15 residues. V dropped 5 bases and J dropped 4; count of bases not matched to a gene: 5. CDR3: CASSPTSGRTGELFF. The CDR3 DNA reads as TGTGCCAGCAGCCCAACTAGCGGGCGCACCGGGGAGCTGTTTTTT.

The chain uses TRBV7-2 and TRBJ1-5; D is unclear. V was cut by 1 base and J by 4 bases, with 8 bases left in between. CDR1 is SGHTA, CDR2 FQGNSA, per germline. The CDR3 totals 14 residues. CDR3 nucleotide sequence: TGTGCCAGCAGCTTAGTTGAGGGTAATCAGCCCCAGCATTTT. It specifies CASSLVEGNQPQHF. The full variable domain, in which reference TRBV7-2 and TRBJ1-5 provide the parts outside the CDR3, is GAGVSQSPSNKVTEKGKDVELRCDPISGHTALYWYRQSLGQGLEFLIYFQGNSAPDKSGLPSDRFSAERTGGSVSTLTIQRTQQEDSAVYLCASSLVEGNQPQHFGDGTRLSIL.

This sequence joins TRBV5-1 and TRBJ2-5, with D tentatively TRBD1 (7 bases). The CDR3 covers 14 residues. Trimming pared 5 bases from V and 5 bases from J, leaving 16 bases between. The germline V gene has CDR1 SGHRS and CDR2 YFSETQ. The CDR3 here is CASRAPGGMETQYF. The CDR3 coding sequence is TGCGCCAGCAGGGCTCCAGGGGGGATGGAGACCCAGTACTTC.

The chain links TRBV30 to TRBJ1-4; 7 bases are shared with TRBD1. Per the germline V gene, CDR1 is GTSNPN and CDR2 is SVGIG (reference sequence). With V trimmed by 1 base and J by 8 bases, 4 bases remained unmatched. The CDR3 has 13 residues. CDR3 DNA: TGTGCCTGGAGTGACAGGGGTTACGAAAAACTGTTTTTT. This translates into CAWSDRGYEKLFF.

In its sample, this clone was seen a few times. The rearrangement links TRBV5-4 to TRBJ1-4; TRBD1 matches 9 bases. Germline-derived CDR1 and CDR2 are SGHNT and YYREEE (reference sequence). J gave up 6 bases and V 3 bases, and 6 bases lay outside the gene matches. The CDR3 length is 15 residues. CDR3 nucleotides: TGTGCCAGCAGCTCTAACAGGGGGCTTGATGAAAAACTGTTTTTT. It codes for CASSSNRGLDEKLFF.